This T cell receptor beta chain was sequenced for a study of Graves' ophthalmopathy and Graves' hyperthyroidism. General study findings and limits: In blood appeared most of the expanded thyroid clonotypes whose frequency exceeded 0.001. Progression of ophthalmopathy was predicted by the model with 70% to 71% sensitivity and about 72% specificity. Built on 13 signatures, a model told ophthalmopathy apart from stable hyperthyroidism with about 91% sensitivity and around 80% specificity.

This clonotype has at least ten counts. Its antigen remains unidentified. Clinical symptoms, serum thyroxine, TRAb, thyroid ultrasound and orbital computed tomography determined diagnosis. As the template, RNA transcripts were used to amplify TCR beta CDR3 regions. First-round RT-PCR with HTBI primers preceded a second-round multiplex PCR. TCRdb analysed the multiplex PCR reads with MiXCR anew, one entry per CDR3 protein. The table has over a million distinct CDR3 sequences, about 36% seen once. Sequencing was performed on peripheral blood or thyroid tissue (not recorded which). The TCR was taken from an adult man with Graves' hyperthyroidism.

This chain's CDR3 is CAISRSGQGGYEQYF. DNA for the CDR3: TGTGCCATCAGTCGGTCCGGACAGGGCGGCTACGAGCAGTACTTC. The chain uses TRBV10-3 and TRBJ2-7; 8 bases are a match to TRBD1. CDR1 and CDR2 from the germline V gene are ENHRY and SYGVKD. This CDR3 region has 15 residues. V lost 5 bases, J lost 3 bases, and 9 bases stayed unmatched.